The present T cell receptor beta chain was sequenced within a study of CD8 T cells in ankylosing spondylitis. General study points: According to the report, clones linked to the disease were significantly enriched in matched synovial fluid samples taken from ankylosing spondylitis patients. Some of these motif variants have turned up before, in reports on reactive arthritis synovial fluid and blood. Ankylosing spondylitis blood seemed to carry a telltale TCR beta motif made of several highly homologous variants.

This clonotype came up a few times. Its antigen is as yet unknown. TCRdb analysed the 5' RACE reads with MiXCR anew, one entry per CDR3 protein. The sample shows 200,000 to 300,000 distinct CDR3 sequences, roughly 10% of them seen only once. The sequenced sample consisted of blood, either unsorted or a sorted T cell fraction (not recorded which). This sequence was found in a male donor with ankylosing spondylitis or in good health (not recorded which).

CDR3 amino acids: CASSPQGGNEQFF. The DNA for the CDR3 is TGTGCCAGCAGCCCACAGGGAGGCAATGAGCAGTTCTTC. This chain links TRBV7-9 with TRBJ2-1, with D perhaps being TRBD1 or TRBD2 (6 bases each). CDR1 and CDR2 from the germline V gene are SEHNR and FQNEAQ (reference sequence). Trimming removed 5 bases at V and 6 bases at J, with 11 bases between. The CDR3 loop spans 13 amino acids.